One T cell receptor (beta chain) is described in this entry. The antigen remains unidentified. TCRdb's table, derived via immunoSEQ multiplex PCR, lists solely in-frame clones and lacks some. The sample holds 35,000 to 40,000 clones; about 90% are singletons and the top ten take approximately 9.7%. The CDR3 is 15 residues long. Between the trimmed V and J ends, which lost 4 bases and 4 bases, there was a span of 16 bases. Germline lookup yields CDR1 MNHNS and CDR2 SASEGT. This sample is drawn from a study of OX40 agonist ivuxolimab in advanced cancers. In the study overall: Patients were 82.7% male with ages roughly 23 to 85, mean 60.

Study-wide results and limits: Both CD4+ and CD8+ T cell populations in blood had undergone clonal expansion by week 6 at 0.1 to 3.0 mg/kg.

This receptor was taken from an adult with an advanced solid tumor such as melanoma, head and neck, liver or kidney cancer. This specimen consisted of CD4+ or CD8+ T cells sorted from blood, obtained in a trial of the OX40 agonist ivuxolimab. This chain links TRBV6-1 with TRBJ1-2; maybe TRBD1 (6 bases). The CDR3 loop reads CASSGLLTGSYGYTF. The CDR3 DNA follows: TGTGCCAGCAGTGGCCTCCTCACAGGGAGCTATGGCTACACCTTC.